The T cell receptor beta chain under discussion was sequenced for a study of monozygotic twins with inflammatory bowel disease. Whole-study results and caveats: Healthy twins shared more clonotypes with others than IBD patients, most markedly active ones.

Comments on this clonotype: What it binds is unknown.

The CDR3 is 14 amino acids. Researchers used template switching to add UMIs featuring a 6-nucleotide sample barcode. TCRdb reanalyzed the 5' RACE reads and collapses them to one entry per CDR3 protein, without DNA. The sample totals some 90,000 distinct CDR3 sequences. The sequenced sample was blood. This rearrangement joins TRBV12-3 or TRBV12-4 to TRBJ1-2. The receptor comes from a human donor with ulcerative colitis or Crohn's disease, or a healthy co-twin of an affected twin (not recorded which). CDR3 in amino acids: CASSFHEDGYGYTF.